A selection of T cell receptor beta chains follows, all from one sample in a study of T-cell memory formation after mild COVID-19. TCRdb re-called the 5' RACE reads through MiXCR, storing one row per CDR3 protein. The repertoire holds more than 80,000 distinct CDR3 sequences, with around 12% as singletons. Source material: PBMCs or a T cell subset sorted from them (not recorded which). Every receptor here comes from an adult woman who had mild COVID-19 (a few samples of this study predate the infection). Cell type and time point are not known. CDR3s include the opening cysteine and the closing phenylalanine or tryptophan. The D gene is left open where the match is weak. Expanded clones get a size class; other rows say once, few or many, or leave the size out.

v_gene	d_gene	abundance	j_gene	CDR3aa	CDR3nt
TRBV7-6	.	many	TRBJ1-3	CASSLSGGGGNTIYF	TGTGCCAGCAGCTTATCCGGGGGTGGTGGAAACACCATATATTTT
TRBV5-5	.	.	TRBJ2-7	CASSSQIDEQYF	TGTGCCAGCAGCTCCCAAATCGACGAGCAGTACTTC
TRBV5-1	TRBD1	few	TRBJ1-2	CAGTGTDHRDYGYTF	TGCGCCGGCACCGGGACAGATCACAGGGACTATGGCTACACCTTC
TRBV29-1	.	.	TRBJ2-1	CSVAVPGKSYNEQFF	TGCAGCGTTGCAGTGCCGGGGAAATCCTACAATGAGCAGTTCTTC
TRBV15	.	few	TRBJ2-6	CATSREAHGSGANVLTF	TGTGCCACCAGCAGAGAGGCACATGGGTCTGGGGCCAACGTCCTGACTTTC
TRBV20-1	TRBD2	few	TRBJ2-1	CSARDWTRSSYNEQFF	TGCAGTGCTAGAGATTGGACTAGGAGCTCCTACAATGAGCAGTTCTTC
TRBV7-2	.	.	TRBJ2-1	CASSLVVGGSIYNERFF	TGTGCCAGCAGCTTAGTTGTGGGTGGGAGTATCTACAATGAGCGGTTCTTC
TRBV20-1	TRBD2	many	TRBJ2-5	CSARETSGGAQETQYF	TGCAGTGCTAGGGAGACTAGCGGGGGGGCGCAGGAGACCCAGTACTTC
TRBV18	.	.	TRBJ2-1	CASSPPRGMGDEQFF	TGTGCCAGCTCACCCCCGCGCGGGATGGGAGATGAGCAGTTCTTC
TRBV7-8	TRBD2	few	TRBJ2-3	CASSRTSGISTDTQYF	TGTGCCAGCAGCCGGACTAGCGGGATAAGCACAGATACGCAGTATTTT
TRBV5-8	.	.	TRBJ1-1	CASSLEAALEAFF	TGTGCCAGCAGCTTGGAGGCGGCACTTGAAGCTTTCTTT
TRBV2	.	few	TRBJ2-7	CASSEGLLGQYF	TGTGCCAGCAGTGAGGGACTCCTTGGGCAGTACTTC
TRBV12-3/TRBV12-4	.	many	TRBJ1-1	CASSSGGGTEAFF	TGTGCCAGCAGTTCCGGGGGTGGGACTGAAGCTTTCTTT
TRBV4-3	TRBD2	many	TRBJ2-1	CASSQDGTGTSSFNEQFF	TGCGCCAGCAGCCAAGATGGGACCGGGACTAGCAGCTTCAATGAGCAGTTCTTC
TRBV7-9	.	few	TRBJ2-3	CASSLGYSLSTDTQYF	TGTGCCAGCAGCTTAGGGTATTCCCTTAGCACAGATACGCAGTATTTT
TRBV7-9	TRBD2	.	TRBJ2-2	CASSSPGTSGGWDTGELFF	TGTGCCAGCAGCTCCCCCGGGACTAGCGGGGGTTGGGACACCGGGGAGCTGTTTTTT
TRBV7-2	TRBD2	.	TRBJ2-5	CASTPGGGKETQYF	TGTGCCAGCACGCCCGGCGGGGGGAAAGAGACCCAGTACTTC
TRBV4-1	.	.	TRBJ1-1	CASSPRERGNTEAFF	TGCGCCAGCAGCCCACGAGAGCGGGGGAACACTGAAGCTTTCTTT
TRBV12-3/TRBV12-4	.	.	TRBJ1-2	CASSLGDGYTF	TGTGCCAGCAGTTTGGGGGATGGCTACACCTTC
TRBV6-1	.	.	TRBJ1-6	CASSDPQGIYYNSPLHF	TGTGCCAGCAGTGATCCGCAGGGAATTTACTATAATTCACCCCTCCACTTT
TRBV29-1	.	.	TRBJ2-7	CSVEDRMGLSYEQYF	TGCAGCGTTGAAGATCGGATGGGGCTATCCTACGAGCAGTACTTC
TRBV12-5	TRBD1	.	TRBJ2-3	CASGQGGTDTQYF	TGTGCTAGTGGTCAGGGGGGCACAGATACGCAGTATTTT
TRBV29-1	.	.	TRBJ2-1	CSVTGGTTYNEQFF	TGCAGCGTCACGGGCGGGACAACCTACAATGAGCAGTTCTTC